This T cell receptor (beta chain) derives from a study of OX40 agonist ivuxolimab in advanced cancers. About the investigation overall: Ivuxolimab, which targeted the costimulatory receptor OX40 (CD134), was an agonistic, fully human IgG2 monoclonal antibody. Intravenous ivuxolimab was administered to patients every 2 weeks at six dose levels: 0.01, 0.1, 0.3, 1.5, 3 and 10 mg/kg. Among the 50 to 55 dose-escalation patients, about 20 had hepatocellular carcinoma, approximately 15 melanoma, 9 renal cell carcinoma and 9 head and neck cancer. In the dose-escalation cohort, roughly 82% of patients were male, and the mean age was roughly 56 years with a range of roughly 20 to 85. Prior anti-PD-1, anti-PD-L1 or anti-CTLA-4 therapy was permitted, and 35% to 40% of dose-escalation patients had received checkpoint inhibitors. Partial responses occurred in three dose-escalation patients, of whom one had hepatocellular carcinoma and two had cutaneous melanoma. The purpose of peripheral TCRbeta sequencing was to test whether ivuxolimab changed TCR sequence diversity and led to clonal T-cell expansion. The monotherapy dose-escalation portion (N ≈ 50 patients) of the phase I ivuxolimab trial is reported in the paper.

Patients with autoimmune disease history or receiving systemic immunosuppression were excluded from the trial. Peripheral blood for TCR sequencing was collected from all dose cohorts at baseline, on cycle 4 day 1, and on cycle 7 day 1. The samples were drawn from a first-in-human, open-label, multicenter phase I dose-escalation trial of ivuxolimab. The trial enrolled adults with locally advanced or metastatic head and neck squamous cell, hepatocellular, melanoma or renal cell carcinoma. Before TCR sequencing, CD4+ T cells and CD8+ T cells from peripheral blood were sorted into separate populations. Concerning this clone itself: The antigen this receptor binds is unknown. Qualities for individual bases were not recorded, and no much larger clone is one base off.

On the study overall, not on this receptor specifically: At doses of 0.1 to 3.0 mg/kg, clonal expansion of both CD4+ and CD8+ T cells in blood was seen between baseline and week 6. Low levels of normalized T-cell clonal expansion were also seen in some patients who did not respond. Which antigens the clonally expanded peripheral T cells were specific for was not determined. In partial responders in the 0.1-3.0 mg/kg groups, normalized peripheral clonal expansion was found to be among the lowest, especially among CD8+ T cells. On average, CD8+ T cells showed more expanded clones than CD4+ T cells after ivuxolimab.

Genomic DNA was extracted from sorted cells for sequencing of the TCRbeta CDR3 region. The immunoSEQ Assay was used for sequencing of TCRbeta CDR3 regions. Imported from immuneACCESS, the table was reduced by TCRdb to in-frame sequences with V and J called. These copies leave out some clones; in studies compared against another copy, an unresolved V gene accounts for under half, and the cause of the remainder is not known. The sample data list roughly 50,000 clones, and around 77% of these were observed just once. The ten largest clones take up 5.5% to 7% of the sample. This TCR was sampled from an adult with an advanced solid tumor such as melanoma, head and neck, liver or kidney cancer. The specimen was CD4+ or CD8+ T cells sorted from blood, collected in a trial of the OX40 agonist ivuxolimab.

The CDR3 protein sequence reads: CASSFWGEQFF. The DNA sequence is given as TGTGCCAGCAGTTTTTGGGGGGAGCAGTTCTTC. The rearranged chain carries TRBV27 and TRBJ2-1; the D gene is perhaps TRBD1 or TRBD2, as each covers 5 bases. The CDR3 covers 11 residues, taking in both the cysteine and the phenylalanine. Only the CDR3 part of the read is kept: 33 bases, read in frame from the first base. CDR1 and CDR2 are read off the germline V gene (reference sequence) as MNHEY and SMNVEV. Cut back by 3 bases and 10 bases, the V and J ends lie 7 bases apart.